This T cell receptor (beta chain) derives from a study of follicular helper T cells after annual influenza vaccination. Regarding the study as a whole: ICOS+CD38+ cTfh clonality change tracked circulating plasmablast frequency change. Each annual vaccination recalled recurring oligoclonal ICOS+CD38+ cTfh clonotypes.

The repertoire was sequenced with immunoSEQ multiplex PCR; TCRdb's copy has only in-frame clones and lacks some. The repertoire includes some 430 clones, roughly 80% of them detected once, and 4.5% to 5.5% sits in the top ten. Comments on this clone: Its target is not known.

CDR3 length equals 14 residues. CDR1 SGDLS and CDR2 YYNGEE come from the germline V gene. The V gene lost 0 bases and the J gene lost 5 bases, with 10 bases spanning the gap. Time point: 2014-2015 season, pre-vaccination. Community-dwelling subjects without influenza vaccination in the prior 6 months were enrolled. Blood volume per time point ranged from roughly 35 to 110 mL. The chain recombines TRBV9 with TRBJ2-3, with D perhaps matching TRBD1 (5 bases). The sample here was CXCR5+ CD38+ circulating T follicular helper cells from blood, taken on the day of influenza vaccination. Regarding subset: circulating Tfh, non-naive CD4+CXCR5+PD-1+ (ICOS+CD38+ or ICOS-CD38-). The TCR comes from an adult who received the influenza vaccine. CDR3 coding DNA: TGTGCCAGCAGCGTAGCAGCCAGGGAAGATACGCAGTATTTT. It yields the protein CASSVAAREDTQYF.